The 18 T cell receptor beta chains below were found in one sample sequenced in a study of CD8 T cells in ankylosing spondylitis. Study-wide findings and caveats: It appeared that ankylosing spondylitis blood was characterized by a TCR beta motif of fewer than ten highly homologous variants.

Which antigens these TCRs recognize remains unknown. From the 5' RACE reads, TCRdb called clonotypes with MiXCR, one entry per CDR3 protein. The data show around 220,000 distinct CDR3 sequences, around 16% seen once. Sequencing input: blood, either unsorted or a sorted T cell fraction (not recorded which). These receptors were taken from a male donor with ankylosing spondylitis.

This chain connects TRBV20-1 to TRBJ2-5; TRBD1 matches 7 bases. Looked up from germline, CDR1 is DFQATT and CDR2 is SNEGSKA (reference sequence). The CDR3 length is 13 residues. The V gene end was trimmed by 3 bases and the J gene end by 2 bases; junction bases not matched to a gene: 3. CDR3 nucleotide sequence: TGCAGTGCTAGGATCAGGGGGCAAGAGACCCAGTACTTC. Protein product: CSARIRGQETQYF.

The V gene is TRBV10-3, the J gene TRBJ2-7; the D is unclear. Trimming shortened V by 1 base and J by 3 bases, and 10 bases separated the two germline ends. The CDR3 is 14 amino acids. Germline V gene data show CDR1 as ENHRY and CDR2 as SYGVKD. CDR3 DNA: TGTGCCATCAGTGAGTTTGCGGACCACTACGAGCAGTACTTC. It is translated as CAISEFADHYEQYF.

The chain uses TRBV19 and TRBJ2-3, with D perhaps TRBD1 or TRBD2 (5 bases each). V lost 4 bases, J lost 4 bases, and 18 bases lay in between. This CDR3 spans 16 amino acids. Germline V gene sequence: CDR1 LNHDA, CDR2 SQIVND (reference sequence). CDR3 in DNA: TGTGCCAGTAGTACCGAACCGGGACGGGAACCAGATACGCAGTATTTT. This codes for CASSTEPGREPDTQYF.

This clonotype was recorded at least ten times. The chain recombines TRBV29-1 with TRBJ2-1, with unresolved D. The V end was cut by 1 base, the J end by 7 bases, with 14 bases between. CDR1 and CDR2 from the germline V gene are SQVTM and ANQGSEA. The length of the CDR3 is 14 residues. The chain's CDR3 is CSVEAPLTQNEQFF. Written as DNA, the CDR3 is TGCAGCGTTGAAGCTCCCCTGACTCAAAATGAGCAGTTCTTC.

This clonotype was observed a few times. This sequence joins TRBV4-1 and TRBJ2-1; 8 bases line up with TRBD1. The CDR3 is 17 amino acids. V shed 3 bases and J 8 bases; nucleotides not matched to a gene: 15. Looked up from germline, CDR1 is MGHRA and CDR2 is YSYEKL. The CDR3 is CASSHPTTGVGGHEQFF. DNA of the CDR3: TGCGCCAGCAGCCACCCCACGACAGGGGTAGGAGGCCATGAGCAGTTCTTC.

This clonotype was observed a few times. CDR3 nucleotides: TGCGCCAGCAGCTTGGAGTCCTCTAATTCTAATCCTGATAATTCACCCCTCCACTTT. This codes for CASSLESSNSNPDNSPLHF. This chain connects TRBV5-1 to TRBJ1-6, with unresolved D. The V and J ends lost 0 bases and 5 bases respectively, with 21 bases between them. From germline, CDR1 is SGHRS and CDR2 YFSETQ. CDR3 length: 19 amino acids.

This clonotype was found a few times. V gene TRBV6-1 combines with J gene TRBJ1-1; no firm D call. This CDR3 spans 16 amino acids. Deletions cut 6 bases from V and 1 base from J, with 18 bases between. Germline CDR1 MNHNS, CDR2 SASEGT. The CDR3 region is CASRPLEGRQNTEAFF. In DNA form, the CDR3 reads TGTGCCAGCAGGCCCCTCGAGGGCAGGCAGAACACTGAAGCTTTCTTT.

Details on this clonotype: One end of the junction varies from germline; a read error may be responsible. This chain links TRBV7-7 with TRBJ2-2, with D uncertain. CDR1 SSHAT and CDR2 FNYEAQ come from the germline V gene (reference sequence). CDR3 length equals 14 residues. DNA for the CDR3: TGTGCTAGCAGCTTAGAGGTGAACACCGGGGAGCTGTTTTTT. Translation: CASSLEVNTGELFF.

There are a few counts of this clonotype. V gene TRBV6-5 combines with J gene TRBJ1-2; weak D call: TRBD1 (6 bases). CDR1 MNHEY and CDR2 SVGAGI come from the germline V gene. There are 15 residues in the CDR3. V was pared by 3 bases and J by 3 bases, with 14 bases between. As DNA, the CDR3 is TGTGCCAGCAGTTATCAATCCCAGGGGTACTATGGCTACACCTTC. Translation gives CASSYQSQGYYGYTF.

The gene calls are TRBV7-8 and TRBJ1-3, with a possible D match to TRBD1 (6 bases). Germline V gives CDR1 SGHVS, CDR2 FQNEAQ. This CDR3 has 18 amino acids. V lost 1 base, J lost 2 bases, and 18 bases lay in between. DNA for the CDR3: TGTGCCAGCAGCTTAGGGGGGGCCTACAGGGACCCTGGAAACACCATATATTTT. Its translation: CASSLGGAYRDPGNTIYF. The full variable domain, its missing parts supplied by reference TRBV7-8 and TRBJ1-3, is GAGVSQSPRYKVAKRGQDVALRCDPISGHVSLFWYQQALGQGPEFLTYFQNEAQLDKSGLPSDRFFAERPEGSVSTLKIQRTQQEDSAVYLCASSLGGAYRDPGNTIYFGEGSWLTVV.

The J gene is TRBJ2-7, the V gene TRBV15, with D perhaps matching TRBD2 (6 bases). Germline-derived CDR1 and CDR2 are LNHNV and YYDKDF (reference sequence). Trimming stripped 0 bases from V and 0 bases from J, with 12 bases between. The CDR3 loop spans 16 amino acids. The DNA for the CDR3 is TGTGCCACCAGCAGAGAGTGGGGGGAGGACTCCTACGAGCAGTACTTC. This gives the protein CATSREWGEDSYEQYF.

The J gene is TRBJ2-7, the V gene TRBV4-3, with D possibly matching TRBD1 (6 bases). CDR3 length equals 14 residues. V gave up 5 bases and J gave up 0 bases, with 11 bases separating them. Germline V gene data show CDR1 as LGHNA and CDR2 as YSLEER. The DNA of the CDR3 is TGCGCCAGCAGCAGAGGGACATTCTCCTACGAGCAGTACTTC. It translates to CASSRGTFSYEQYF.

This clonotype was seen repeatedly, ten times or more. This chain links TRBV29-1 with TRBJ1-5, with D unresolved. CDR3 size: 10 residues. Trimming stripped 6 bases from V and 6 bases from J, with 6 bases between. Germline CDR1 reads SQVTM; CDR2 reads ANQGSEA. CDR3 DNA: TGCAGCGTAGACACTCAGCCCCAGCATTTT. This sequence encodes CSVDTQPQHF.

This chain links TRBV2 with TRBJ2-7; 11 bases match TRBD1. The length of the CDR3 is 17 residues. V dropped 6 bases and J dropped 0; count of bases not matched to a gene: 10. Germline CDR1 and CDR2: SNHLY and FYNNEI. CDR3 in amino acids: CASRALGQGGFSYEQYF. CDR3 nucleotides: TGTGCCAGCAGAGCCCTGGGACAGGGGGGTTTCTCCTACGAGCAGTACTTC. Combining the CDR3 with reference TRBV2 and TRBJ2-7 gives the whole variable domain EPEVTQTPSHQVTQMGQEVILRCVPISNHLYFYWYRQILGQKVEFLVSFYNNEISEKSEIFDDQFSVERPDGSNFTLKIRSTKLEDSAMYFCASRALGQGGFSYEQYFGPGTRLTVT.

This clonotype was counted many times. This chain connects TRBV12-3 or TRBV12-4 to TRBJ2-3; D remains unclear. There are 12 residues in the CDR3. V gave up 8 bases and J gave up 0 bases, with 6 bases separating them. CDR3 bases: TGTGCCAGCGGATCTAGCACAGATACGCAGTATTTT. Translation: CASGSSTDTQYF.

This clonotype was detected ten times or more. At one end the junction does not follow the germline gene, possibly because of a read error. The V gene is TRBV24-1, the J gene TRBJ2-3, with 9 nucleotides matching TRBD1. The CDR3 is made up of 13 amino acids. The germline gives CDR1 KGHDR, CDR2 SFDVKD. As DNA, the CDR3 is TGTGCCACCAGAGGGACAGGGTCAGACACGCAGTATTTT. It specifies CATRGTGSDTQYF.

This clonotype has a handful of counts. The chain recombines TRBV5-1 with TRBJ2-4, with D possibly TRBD1 on 6 matching bases. CDR3 length: 21 amino acids. The germline V and J ends were trimmed by 2 bases and 0 bases, with 27 bases remaining between them. The germline V gene encodes CDR1 SGHRS and CDR2 YFSETQ. As DNA, the CDR3 is TGCGCCAGCAGCTTAACAGGGTTCGGTCACTTAAGTCGGCTAGCCAAAAACATTCAGTACTTC. This translates into CASSLTGFGHLSRLAKNIQYF.

This clonotype has ten or more counts. The rearrangement joins TRBV5-1 to TRBJ2-7; D is perhaps TRBD1 (5 bases). Between the trimmed V and J ends, which lost 5 bases and 4 bases, there was a span of 16 bases. From germline, CDR1 is SGHRS and CDR2 YFSETQ. The CDR3 is made up of 14 amino acids. CDR3 coding DNA: TGCGCCAGCAGTCTTACTCCTGGACAATACGAGCAGTACTTC. It is translated as CASSLTPGQYEQYF.